Described below is a single TCR beta chain sequence and its context. What it binds is not known. Relapse was seen in all patients after autologous stem cell transplantation, and brentuximab vedotin exposure was variable. Complete response, partial response or progressive disease were the best responses. This entry comes from a study of PD-1 blockade in classical Hodgkin lymphoma. Study-level points and caveats: Newly diagnosed patients were reported to start with lower TCR diversity than healthy donors. Any patient who commenced nivolumab under 1 year after ASCT was excluded. Significant TCR diversity gains by C4D1 occurred in CD4+ but not CD8+ cells.

Germline V lookup: CDR1 SGHAT, CDR2 FQNNGV. V dropped 5 bases and J dropped 8 bases, with 4 bases sitting between them. The CDR3 consists of 11 residues. The repertoire was sequenced with immunoSEQ multiplex PCR; TCRdb's copy has only in-frame clones and lacks some. Of roughly 70,000 clones detected, 71% appear once; the ten largest clones hold just over 9%. The chain links TRBV11-2 to TRBJ1-6; D is unresolved. Source: peripheral blood mononuclear cells (PBMCs), taken before the second cycle of nivolumab. The receptor comes from a human donor with classical Hodgkin lymphoma. The CDR3 coding sequence is TGTGCCAGCAGCGCCGATTCACCCCTCCACTTT. Protein: CASSADSPLHF.